The 32 T cell receptor beta chains presented below share a single source sample, sequenced in a study of metastatic and nonmetastatic thyroid tumors. None of the patients had undergone any treatment ahead of thyroid surgery. From the PCR reads, TCRdb re-called clones with MiXCR. The sample lists approximately 65,000 clones, about 4% seen once, with about 22% in the top ten. Sequencing was done on a sample of blood. These receptors originate from a female donor with papillary thyroid cancer or a benign thyroid nodule (not recorded which). Some clones in this sample may be carry-over from other donors' samples.

This clone was seen repeatedly, ten times or more. This chain uses TRBV18 with TRBJ1-2; 8 bases agree with TRBD1. CDR1 is KGHSH and CDR2 is LQKENI in the germline V gene. The CDR3 sequence is 14 residues long. The V and J ends lost 2 bases and 5 bases, in that order; junction bases with no gene match: 4. The CDR3 is CASSPTGGGYGYTF. In DNA, the CDR3 is TGTGCCAGCTCACCAACAGGGGGGGGATATGGCTACACCTTC.

The chain links TRBV24-1 to TRBJ2-7; D is unclear. The germline V gene has CDR1 KGHDR and CDR2 SFDVKD. Trimming removed 4 bases at V and 10 bases at J, with 16 bases between. This CDR3 is 13 amino acids long. The CDR3 protein is CATSDDWSYGQYF. The CDR3 DNA follows: TGTGCCACCAGTGACGATTGGTCCTACGGTCAGTACTTC.

This clone was found many times. The chain links TRBV4-1 to TRBJ2-7, with 10 bases identical to TRBD2. The CDR3 covers 15 residues. Losses at the gene ends were 1 base for V and 6 bases for J; bases not matched to a gene: 6. Germline values: CDR1 MGHRA, CDR2 YSYEKL. The CDR3 nucleotides read TGCGCCAGCAGCCAAGTTAGGCTAGCGGGAGTCGAGCAGTACTTC. Amino acids: CASSQVRLAGVEQYF.

This clone has ten or more counts. The rearrangement links TRBV20-1 to TRBJ1-3; TRBD1 might be the D (6 bases). Germline CDR1 and CDR2: DFQATT and SNEGSKA (reference sequence). This CDR3 is built from 16 residues. V lost 5 bases to trimming and J lost 2 bases, with 19 bases between them. CDR3 nucleotides: TGCAGTGCTGAGAACCCTACAGGGCGACCTGGAAACACCATATATTTT. Translated, it gives CSAENPTGRPGNTIYF.

This clone was detected many times. This chain links TRBV18 with TRBJ2-7; TRBD2 matches 7 bases. Germline trimming cut 4 bases from V and 2 bases from J; bases unmatched to any gene: 5. The CDR3 extends over 14 amino acids. The germline gives CDR1 KGHSH, CDR2 LQKENI. The CDR3 nucleotides are TGTGCCAGCTCACTAGCGGGCCTTACCTACGAGCAGTACTTC. Residues: CASSLAGLTYEQYF.

This clone counts as medium-sized. This sequence joins TRBV19 and TRBJ2-7; unclear D gene. The CDR3 is made up of 16 amino acids. The germline V gene has CDR1 LNHDA and CDR2 SQIVND (reference sequence). Trimming cost V 1 base and J 0 bases, with 13 bases left between them. CDR3 sequence (DNA): TGTGCCAGTAGTATAGGAAAGGGCTCTCTCTCCTACGAGCAGTACTTC. Its protein product is CASSIGKGSLSYEQYF.

V is TRBV6-2 or TRBV6-3 and J is TRBJ2-1; 11 bases fit TRBD1. Germline V gene sequence: CDR1 MNHEY, CDR2 SVGEGT. Trimming took 6 bases from V and 9 from J; bases not matched to a gene: 13. The CDR3 is made up of 16 amino acids. The CDR3, as DNA: TGTGCCAGCAGACAGAAATCAGGGACAGGGGGTTCTGAGCAGTTCTTC. It yields the protein CASRQKSGTGGSEQFF.

With respect to this clone: One junction end does not reproduce the germline sequence, and a read error may be involved. The CDR3 loop is CASIEHTGHTDTQYF. The CDR3 DNA reads as TGTGCCAGCATTGAACACACTGGGCACACAGATACGCAGTATTTT. This sequence joins TRBV6-1 and TRBJ2-3, with no clear D. The CDR3 is 15 amino acids. Per germline, CDR1 MNHNS and CDR2 SASEGT.

This clone was detected ten times or more. This chain connects TRBV11-1 to TRBJ2-3, with no clear D. V was clipped by 5 bases and J by 4 bases, with 16 bases between them. The length of the CDR3 is 15 residues. The germline V gene encodes CDR1 SGHAT and CDR2 FQDESV (reference sequence). This CDR3 reads CASSGNRLRADTQYF. As DNA, the CDR3 is TGTGCCAGCAGCGGTAATAGGCTGCGAGCAGATACGCAGTATTTT.

In its sample, this clone was seen many times. J is TRBJ1-6 and V is TRBV11-2; 9 bases are shared with TRBD1. This CDR3 is built from 13 residues. Germline CDR1 and CDR2: SGHAT and FQNNGV. The V and J ends lost 8 bases and 8 bases, in that order; junction bases with no gene match: 4. The CDR3 spells CASGGTGYSPLHF. CDR3 nucleotides: TGTGCCAGCGGGGGGACAGGGTATTCACCCCTCCACTTT.

This clone has at least ten counts. CDR3 DNA sequence: TGTGCCAGCAGCTTAGGGACAGGGGGAAGATATGGCTACACCTTC. Translating gives CASSLGTGGRYGYTF. V is TRBV7-2 and J is TRBJ1-2; 10 nucleotides line up with TRBD1. From germline, CDR1 is SGHTA and CDR2 FQGNSA. The length of the CDR3 is 15 residues. V dropped 1 base and J dropped 5; count of bases not matched to a gene: 4.

A few counts support this clone. The CDR3 reads CASSLGTLAGEETQYF. CDR3 bases: TGCGCCAGCAGCCTCGGGACACTAGCGGGTGAAGAGACCCAGTACTTC. V gene TRBV5-1 combines with J gene TRBJ2-5; 9 nucleotides align to TRBD2. This CDR3 has 16 amino acids. The junction had 10 bases not matched to a gene; V was cut back by 4 bases and J by 3 bases. Germline V gene data show CDR1 as SGHRS and CDR2 as YFSETQ.

The sample holds a few counts of this clone. The V gene is TRBV4-2, the J gene TRBJ2-7, with 11 bases matching TRBD2. The ends lost 0 bases at V and 7 bases at J; junction bases unmatched: 8. The CDR3 totals 16 residues. Germline V gives CDR1 LGHNA, CDR2 YNFKEQ. The chain's CDR3 is CASSQDGLAGGLEQYF. For the CDR3, the DNA is TGTGCCAGCAGCCAAGATGGGTTAGCGGGGGGGCTGGAGCAGTACTTC.

The V call is TRBV29-1, the J call TRBJ2-5; 11 bases are shared with TRBD1. Germline loops: CDR1 SQVTM, CDR2 ANQGSEA. Trimming removed 6 bases from V and 5 bases from J; junction bases left unmatched: 11. This CDR3 is built from 15 residues. The CDR3 region is CSVEKDRGRSETQYF. The CDR3 coding sequence is TGCAGCGTAGAAAAGGACAGGGGGCGGTCGGAGACCCAGTACTTC.

In regard to this clone: Germline is not matched at one junction end, which may reflect a read error. V is TRBV12-3 or TRBV12-4 and J is TRBJ1-2, with TRBD1 identical over 7 bases. The CDR3 contains 13 residues. Here the CDR3 DNA reads TGTTCCAGCAGTTTGGGGACAGCCCATGGCTACATCTTC. Translating it yields CSSSLGTAHGYIF.

This clone has just a few counts. This chain uses TRBV6-1 with TRBJ2-3; D might be TRBD2 (6 bases). The germline CDR1 and CDR2 sequences are MNHNS and SASEGT. The CDR3 is 15 amino acids. V lost 6 bases and J 1 base, leaving 14 bases between the germline ends. CDR3 amino acids: CASSTSSGGTDTQYF. CDR3 bases: TGTGCCAGCAGCACTAGCAGTGGGGGCACAGATACGCAGTATTTT.

This chain links TRBV6-1 with TRBJ1-2; D unresolved. Germline V CDR1 and CDR2: MNHNS, SASEGT. Trimming cost V 11 bases and J 6 bases, with 19 bases left between them. The CDR3 has 13 amino acids. The DNA of the CDR3 is TGTGCCGCAGAGCCCGGCCAGGCTAATGGCTACACCTTC. Translating it yields CAAEPGQANGYTF.

Many counts were recorded for this clone. The chain recombines TRBV30 with TRBJ2-3, with 8 bases that match TRBD2. Trimming at V came to 3 bases and at J to 4 bases, leaving 3 bases not matched to a gene. The CDR3 loop spans 13 amino acids. Germline lookup yields CDR1 GTSNPN and CDR2 SVGIG (reference sequence). CDR3 region: CAWRRGGADTQYF. Written as DNA, the CDR3 is TGTGCCTGGAGACGGGGGGGGGCAGATACGCAGTATTTT. The full variable domain, its missing parts supplied by reference TRBV30 and TRBJ2-3, is SQTIHQWPATLVQPVGSPLSLECTVEGTSNPNLYWYRQAAGRGLQLLFYSVGIGQISSEVPQNLSASRPQDRQFILSSKKLLLSDSGFYLCAWRRGGADTQYFGPGTRLTVL.

This clone has a count of ten or more. The chain combines TRBV12-3 or TRBV12-4 with TRBJ2-7, with D perhaps being TRBD1 or TRBD2 (5 bases each). Trimming stripped 9 bases from V and 2 bases from J, with 17 bases between. The CDR3 runs to 14 residues. CDR3 residues: CASKPGRKTYEQYF. CDR3 coding DNA: TGTGCCAGTAAACCGGGACGGAAGACCTACGAGCAGTACTTC.

This clone was counted ten times or more. V and J are TRBV6-1 and TRBJ1-5; no reliable D call. V was pared by 1 base and J by 5 bases, with 6 bases between. The CDR3 runs to 13 residues. Germline CDR1 and CDR2: MNHNS and SASEGT. CDR3 DNA sequence: TGTGCCAGCAGTGAAGTTTTGTATCAGCCCCAGCATTTT. Amino acid sequence: CASSEVLYQPQHF.

This clone was picked up a small number of times. The rearrangement joins TRBV13 to TRBJ1-4; D call uncertain. V gave up 5 bases and J gave up 7 bases, with 14 bases separating them. Germline values: CDR1 PRHDT, CDR2 FYEKMQ (reference sequence). The CDR3 has 14 amino acids. For the CDR3, the DNA is TGTGCCAGCAGCCTGGGCCCGCGCGGTGAAAAACTGTTTTTT. Protein product: CASSLGPRGEKLFF.

This sequence joins TRBV27 and TRBJ2-2, with 7 positions matching TRBD1. CDR3 length equals 13 residues. From germline, CDR1 is MNHEY and CDR2 SMNVEV (reference sequence). Losses at the gene ends were 6 bases for V and 7 bases for J; bases not matched to a gene: 5. The DNA of the CDR3 is TGTGCCAGCAGGACAGGGACGGGCGGGGAGCTGTTTTTT. This translates into CASRTGTGGELFF.

This chain links TRBV20-1 with TRBJ1-1; D might be TRBD1 (5 bases). The CDR3 runs to 15 residues. Trimming cost V 3 bases and J 0 bases, with 14 bases left between them. Germline V lookup: CDR1 DFQATT, CDR2 SNEGSKA (reference sequence). CDR3 loop: CSARGGGLLNTEAFF. The CDR3 DNA is TGCAGTGCTAGGGGGGGGGGACTACTGAACACTGAAGCTTTCTTT.

This clone was seen many times. The chain joins TRBV4-2 to TRBJ1-3, with D possibly being TRBD1 (5 bases). The V gene lost 5 bases and the J gene lost 0 bases, with 23 bases spanning the gap. Germline CDR1 LGHNA, CDR2 YNFKEQ. This CDR3 comprises 19 residues. CDR3 sequence reads: CASSSNPPQGTYSGNTIYF. CDR3 DNA sequence: TGTGCCAGCAGCTCCAATCCTCCCCAGGGAACCTACTCTGGAAACACCATATATTTT.

This clone was seen at least ten times. For the CDR3, the DNA is TGTGCCAGCAGCTTAATCGCTGGGGGCGGGAGAATGGAGACCCAGTACTTC. Protein product: CASSLIAGGGRMETQYF. The V call is TRBV7-6, the J call TRBJ2-5, with a possible D match to TRBD2 (7 bases). V shed 2 bases and J shed 5 bases, with 21 bases lying between them. This CDR3 contains 17 residues. Germline lookup yields CDR1 SGHVS and CDR2 FNYEAQ.

This clone has more than one count but fewer than ten. This may stem from a read error, because a much larger clone lies one nucleotide away. This rearrangement joins TRBV10-3 to TRBJ2-1; TRBD2 is a possible D gene (5 bases). Germline values: CDR1 ENHRY, CDR2 SYGVKD. The ends were cut back, 4 bases at V and 9 bases at J, with 10 bases in the middle. This CDR3 spans 12 amino acids. The CDR3 reads CAISGGLSEQFF. The CDR3 DNA is TGTGCCATCAGTGGAGGGTTGTCTGAGCAGTTCTTC.

The count of this clone is one. The chain employs TRBV6-2 or TRBV6-3 and TRBJ1-1, with D possibly matching TRBD1 (5 bases). The germline V and J ends were trimmed by 7 bases and 8 bases, with 23 bases remaining between them. The CDR3 length is 15 residues. CDR1 MNHEY and CDR2 SVGEGT come from the germline V gene. The CDR3 sequence is CASTRSGGMTTEAFF. CDR3 in DNA: TGTGCCAGCACTCGCTCGGGGGGGATGACCACCGAAGCTTTCTTT.

This clone showed up many times. The V gene is TRBV7-8, the J gene TRBJ2-1; TRBD1 aligns across 8 bases. Germline loops: CDR1 SGHVS, CDR2 FQNEAQ. The V and J ends lost 5 bases and 6 bases, in that order; junction bases with no gene match: 3. There are 13 residues in the CDR3. This CDR3 reads CASSGQGANEQFF. In DNA, the CDR3 is TGTGCCAGCAGCGGACAGGGAGCCAATGAGCAGTTCTTC.

This clone appeared many times. The chain joins TRBV24-1 to TRBJ2-1; D might be TRBD2 (6 bases). CDR3 length: 16 residues. In germline, CDR1 is KGHDR, CDR2 SFDVKD. V lost 4 bases, J lost 6 bases, and 18 bases lay in between. This CDR3 reads CATSDWGLPRGNEQFF. CDR3 nucleotides: TGTGCCACCAGTGACTGGGGACTCCCAAGGGGCAATGAGCAGTTCTTC.

This clone was seen at least ten times. The gene calls are TRBV5-4 and TRBJ2-2; 7 bases line up with TRBD1. V lost 5 bases to trimming and J lost 5 bases; unmatched junction nucleotides: 6. This CDR3 has 14 residues. Germline lookup yields CDR1 SGHNT and CDR2 YYREEE (reference sequence). In nucleotides, the CDR3 is TGTGCCAGCAGTTCAGGGGGAGTTACCGGGGAGCTGTTTTTT. It is translated as CASSSGGVTGELFF.

This clone has just a few counts. A single base separates this from a much larger clone, so it may be a read error. The gene calls are TRBV3-1 and TRBJ1-5; TRBD1 is a possible D gene (5 bases). CDR1 LGHDT and CDR2 YNNKEL come from the germline V gene (reference sequence). This CDR3 has 15 amino acids. V lost 5 bases and J 8 bases, leaving 19 bases between the germline ends. As DNA, the CDR3 is TGTGCCAGCAGCATGGTACAGGCGGCCGCCGAGCCCCAGCATTTT. This sequence encodes CASSMVQAAAEPQHF.

The rearrangement uses TRBV6-1 and TRBJ1-3; maybe TRBD1 (5 bases). The CDR3 extends over 13 amino acids. The ends were cut back, 7 bases at V and 3 bases at J, with 10 bases in the middle. Looked up from germline, CDR1 is MNHNS and CDR2 is SASEGT. The DNA for the CDR3 is TGTGCCAGCACCCAGGGTATTGGAAACACCATATATTTT. It translates to CASTQGIGNTIYF.